The entry below gives a single TCR beta chain sequence along with its context. Its antigen remains undetermined. No base qualities exist here, and no much larger clone lies one base off it. TCR CDR3 regions were amplified from genomic DNA by multiplex PCR using the deep immunoSEQ assay. Extracted genomic DNA from each cell subset was distributed evenly across all wells of several immunoSEQ 96-well plates, and each plate was treated as a replicate. For sorted subsets, each replicate PCR was loaded with about 0.2 ug genomic DNA, equivalent to 32,000 or so T cell genomes. Purified libraries were measured with a Qubit 3.0 fluorometer, size-checked on a Bioanalyzer 2100, and measured again with the KAPA Library Quantification kit. Every immunoSEQ 96-well plate was sequenced on a dedicated single-read 150-cycle Illumina NextSeq 550 flow cell. Concerning the study's data processing: Because the immunoSEQ output held only junctional sequences and lacked quality scores, the filtering could not match the filtering applied to full-length reads. Sequences were annotated with PyIR, a Python wrapper for IgBLAST v1.9, using IMGT germline references to assign V/J genes and CDR3. Any read was removed if the V/J assignment was weak (E-value above 1e-6), the CDR3 was missing, or the read contained stop codons, out-of-frame junctions, or ambiguous translated residues. V3J clonotypes were defined by identical inferred V gene, J gene, and CDR3 amino acid sequence. To compute the percentage overlap between repertoires, the number of shared unique clonotypes was divided by the size of the smaller repertoire. RTK rarefaction, the Chao1 estimator, and Recon v2.1 estimates of unobserved clonotypes were used to assess repertoire richness. Generation probabilities were computed with OLGA for all TCRbeta clonotypes obtained by the gDNA method from a handful of donors. TCRdb carries this immuneACCESS record with in-frame sequences only. Its versions omit some clonotypes, under half of them owing to an unresolved V gene in the studies checked, with the rest unexplained. The V and J calls and clone size come from that table; D and trimming were worked out from the DNA. Across this sample there are hundreds of thousands of clones, with around 96% seen only once. The ten largest clones take up more than 0.085% of the sample.

This specimen comes from a study of shared clonotypes between healthy human individuals (TCRdb year 2020). In terms of the full investigation: Three men and a couple of women, aged 18 to 49 years, made up the cohort. For each donor, CD4 naive and CD4 memory were each run on three plates, CD8 naive on two plates, and CD8 memory on one plate. To estimate repertoire size and how much clonotypes are shared between individuals, the study performed deep sequencing of blood TCR repertoires from roughly five healthy adults. To increase sequencing depth and limit assay-specific biases, different laboratories used diverse techniques to prepare libraries and sequence TCR repertoires. Leukapheresis yielded between about 0.94 and 10 billion PBMCs per donor. Broader findings and caveats from the paper: Clonotypes shared by all four sorted-subset donors showed higher generation probabilities than non-shared clonotypes. Pairwise subsampling led to the expectation that sequencing depth would affect the degree of clonotype sharing among donors. Rarefaction of sorted-subset datasets indicated incomplete sequencing despite the large sequencing depth. Naive subsets generally had larger estimated clonotype richness than memory subsets. About 5% of naive CD4, 3.5% of naive CD8, 2.3% of memory CD4, and 0.35% to 0.4% of memory CD8 clonotypes were shared across several donors. Because the study included a small number of donors, the genetic and exposure-history diversity represented was limited. Only blood was sampled, and tissue TCR repertoires likely differ from those in blood.

CD8 naive samples consisted of CD45RO-negative cells that were positively selected for CCR7, yielding a CD45RA+CCR7+ population without TemRA cells. The donors were healthy, HIV-negative adults with no recently reported acute infections or vaccinations. Only Caucasian adults living in Nashville, Tennessee, USA were represented among the donors. Blood was obtained by leukapheresis, after which PBMCs were separated by Ficoll-Histopaque density gradient centrifugation and cryopreserved in liquid nitrogen vapor phase. Analytical flow cytometry was used to check the purity and quantity of each magnetically sorted T cell population. From each sorted fraction, genomic DNA was isolated and quantified by UV absorbance on a Nanodrop 2000c. This TCR was recovered from a woman in her 30s in good health. Sequencing was carried out using naive CD8+ T cells sorted from blood. This specimen's cell subset or site label, per the study, means: CD45RA+CCR7+.

The nucleotide sequence is TGTGCCAGCAGCCATCAGCCCTCACCCGGGACAGGGGTCGATCAGCCCCAGCATTTT. Its coded protein is CASSHQPSPGTGVDQPQHF. Recombination joined TRBV7-2 with TRBJ1-5, with 10 middle bases fitting TRBD1. Here V drops 5 bases and J drops 5 bases, and the junction holds 18 bases not matched to any gene. Counted from cysteine to phenylalanine, this CDR3 has 19 amino acids. The entry retains the CDR3 DNA only, 57 bases that are in frame from base 1. The germline V gene yields SGHTA for CDR1 and FQGNSA for CDR2.